What follows is one T cell receptor beta chain and its context. Its cognate antigen is unknown. Some clones are missing from TCRdb's copy, which holds only in-frame ones; the method was immunoSEQ multiplex PCR. The data contain approximately 120,000 clones, about nine tenths of them seen just once; the ten biggest clones take up less than 8.5%. Germline V gene data show CDR1 as DFQATT and CDR2 as SNEGSKA (reference sequence). The CDR3 is 11 residues long. With 2 bases removed from V and 6 bases from J, the gap between germline ends came to 6 bases. This specimen comes from a study of T cell responses to AZD1222 COVID-19 vaccine. Whole-study context: Second-dose recipients at about 4 or about 12 weeks were treated as one pooled group.

Study-level points and caveats: The study reported that nearly half of spike-specific TCRs target unmutated variant regions. Most donors were white British, females outnumbered males, and clonal diversity was possibly underestimated. Baseline antibody screening turned up just five to seven seropositive AZD1222 recipients.

The chain carries TRBV20-1 and TRBJ2-3; D gene uncertain. The TCR was taken from an adult in good health. The material sequenced was peripheral blood, taken on day 0 of AZD1222 vaccination. The CDR3 DNA reads as TGCAGTGCTAGAATCAGGGATACGCAGTATTTT. Its translation is CSARIRDTQYF.